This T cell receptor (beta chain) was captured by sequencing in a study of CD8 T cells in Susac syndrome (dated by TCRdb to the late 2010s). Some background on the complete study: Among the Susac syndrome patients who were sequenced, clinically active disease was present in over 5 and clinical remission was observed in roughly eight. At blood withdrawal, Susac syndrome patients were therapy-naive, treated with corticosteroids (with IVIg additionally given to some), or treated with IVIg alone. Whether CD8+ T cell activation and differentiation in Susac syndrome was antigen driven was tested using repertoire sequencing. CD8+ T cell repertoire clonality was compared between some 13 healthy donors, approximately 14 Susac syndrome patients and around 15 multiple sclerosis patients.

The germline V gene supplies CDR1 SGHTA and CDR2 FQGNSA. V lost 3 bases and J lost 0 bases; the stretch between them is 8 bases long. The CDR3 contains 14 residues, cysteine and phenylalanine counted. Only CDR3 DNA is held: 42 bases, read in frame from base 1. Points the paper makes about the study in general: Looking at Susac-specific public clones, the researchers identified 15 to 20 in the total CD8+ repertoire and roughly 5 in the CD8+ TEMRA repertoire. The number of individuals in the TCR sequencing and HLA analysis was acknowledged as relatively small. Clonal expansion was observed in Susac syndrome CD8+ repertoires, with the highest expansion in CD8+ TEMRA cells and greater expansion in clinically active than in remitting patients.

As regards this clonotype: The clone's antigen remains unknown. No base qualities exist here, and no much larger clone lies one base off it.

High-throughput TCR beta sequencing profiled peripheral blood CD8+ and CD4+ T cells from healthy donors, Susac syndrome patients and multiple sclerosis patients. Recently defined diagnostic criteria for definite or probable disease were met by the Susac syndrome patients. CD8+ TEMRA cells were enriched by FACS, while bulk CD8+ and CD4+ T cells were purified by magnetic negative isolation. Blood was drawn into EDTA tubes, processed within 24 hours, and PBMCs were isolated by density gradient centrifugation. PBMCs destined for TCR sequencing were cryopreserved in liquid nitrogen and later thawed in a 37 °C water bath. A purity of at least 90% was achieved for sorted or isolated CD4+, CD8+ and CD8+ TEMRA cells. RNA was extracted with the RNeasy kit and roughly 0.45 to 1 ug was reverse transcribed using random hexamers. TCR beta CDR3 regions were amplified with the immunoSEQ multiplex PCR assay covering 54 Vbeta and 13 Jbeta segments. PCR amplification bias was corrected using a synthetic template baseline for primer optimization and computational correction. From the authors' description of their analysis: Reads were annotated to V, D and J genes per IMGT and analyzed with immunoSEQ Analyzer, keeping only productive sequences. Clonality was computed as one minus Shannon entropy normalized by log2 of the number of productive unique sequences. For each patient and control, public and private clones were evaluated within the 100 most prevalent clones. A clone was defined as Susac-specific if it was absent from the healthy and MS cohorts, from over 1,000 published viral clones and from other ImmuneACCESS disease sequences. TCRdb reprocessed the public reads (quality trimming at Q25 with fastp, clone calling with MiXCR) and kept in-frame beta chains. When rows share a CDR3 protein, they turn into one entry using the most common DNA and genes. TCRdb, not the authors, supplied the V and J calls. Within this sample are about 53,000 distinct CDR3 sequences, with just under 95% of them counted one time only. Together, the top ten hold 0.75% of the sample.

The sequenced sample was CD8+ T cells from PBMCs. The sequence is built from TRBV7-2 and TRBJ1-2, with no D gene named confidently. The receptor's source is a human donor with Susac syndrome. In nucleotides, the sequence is TGTGCCAGCAGCTTCTCAGCTACTAACTATGGCTACACCTTC. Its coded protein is CASSFSATNYGYTF. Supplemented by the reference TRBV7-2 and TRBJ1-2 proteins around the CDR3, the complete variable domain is GAGVSQSPSNKVTEKGKDVELRCDPISGHTALYWYRQSLGQGLEFLIYFQGNSAPDKSGLPSDRFSAERTGGSVSTLTIQRTQQEDSAVYLCASSFSATNYGYTFGSGTRLTVV.